The rows below give T cell receptor beta chains drawn from one sample of a study of T cells after yellow fever vaccination. One entry per CDR3 protein results from TCRdb running MiXCR on the 5' RACE reads. The table shows hundreds of thousands of distinct CDR3 sequences, with roughly an eighth occurring only once. The input for sequencing was PBMCs, taken on the day of the yellow fever booster vaccination. All receptors derive from a man younger than 40 who received the YFV17D yellow fever vaccine. Each CDR3 is given with its conserved first and last residue. The D gene is left open where the match is weak. The size field is filled for only some rows; it gives once, few, many or a size class.

abundance	j_gene	d_gene	v_gene	CDR3nt	CDR3aa
few	TRBJ2-3	TRBD2	TRBV7-2	TGTGCCAGCAGCTTAGGCGGGAGGGCCTTGACAGATACGCAGTATTTT	CASSLGGRALTDTQYF
few	TRBJ2-7	NA	TRBV20-1	TGCAGTGCTCAAGGCGCCTCGGAGCAGGGGAGTGACTACGAGCAGTACTTC	CSAQGASEQGSDYEQYF
NA	TRBJ2-7	NA	TRBV29-1	TGCAGCGTTGAAAAGGGCCGGGGGGAGCAGTACTTC	CSVEKGRGEQYF
few	TRBJ2-1	TRBD1	TRBV29-1	TGCAGCGTCACTAAGTTACAGGGGTGGAATGAGCAGTTCTTC	CSVTKLQGWNEQFF
few	TRBJ2-7	TRBD2	TRBV12-3/TRBV12-4	TGTGCCAGCAGTTTTGTGAGAGGCGGGAGTCCCACCTACGAGCAGTACTTC	CASSFVRGGSPTYEQYF
many	TRBJ2-1	NA	TRBV7-2	TGTGCCAGCAGCTTAGATTCAGGATCCAATGAGCAGTTCTTC	CASSLDSGSNEQFF
NA	TRBJ2-1	NA	TRBV7-9	TGTGCCAGCAGCCAGTCGGGTGGACCTACCAATGAGCAGTTCTTC	CASSQSGGPTNEQFF
NA	TRBJ2-2	NA	TRBV5-8	TGTGCCAGCAGCTTGCAGACAGGATTGACCGGGGAGCTGTTTTTT	CASSLQTGLTGELFF
few	TRBJ2-7	NA	TRBV20-1	TGCAGTGCTAGAGACCCCCTGACAGTTATCGGCTACGAGCAGTACTTC	CSARDPLTVIGYEQYF
few	TRBJ2-7	TRBD1	TRBV5-1	TGCGCCAGCAGCTTCCCGGGACAGGGGGCATTCGGGAGCTCCTACGAGCAGTACTTC	CASSFPGQGAFGSSYEQYF
NA	TRBJ2-5	NA	TRBV20-1	TGCAGTGCCCCATCGGGGGCCCAAGAGACCCAGTACTTC	CSAPSGAQETQYF
few	TRBJ2-1	TRBD2	TRBV19	TGTGCCAGTAGTACTGGACTAGCGGGATCATTAGGGCAGTTCTTC	CASSTGLAGSLGQFF
few	TRBJ1-2	NA	TRBV2	TGTGCCAGCAGTAGATCAAGTGTCCTCTATGGCTACACCTTC	CASSRSSVLYGYTF
NA	TRBJ1-1	TRBD1	TRBV5-1	TGCGCCAGCAGCTTGGGACCAGGGGGAAGGGGGATGAACACTGAAGCTTTCTTT	CASSLGPGGRGMNTEAFF
few	TRBJ2-3	TRBD2	TRBV15	TGTGCCACCAGCAGAGGGGGGACTAGCGGGGCAACGCAGTATTTT	CATSRGGTSGATQYF
NA	TRBJ2-6	NA	TRBV15	TGTGCCACCAGCAGCCAGGGATCTGGGGCCAACGTCCTGACTTTC	CATSSQGSGANVLTF
NA	TRBJ2-7	NA	TRBV6-1	TGTGCCAGCAGGCCCTCCGGCCGGAATCTCGGCTACGAGCAGTACTTC	CASRPSGRNLGYEQYF
NA	TRBJ1-2	NA	TRBV4-3	TGCGCCAGCAGCCAAGATCGTGGCAGGGGAGGCTATGGCTACACCTTC	CASSQDRGRGGYGYTF
many	TRBJ2-1	TRBD2	TRBV12-3/TRBV12-4	TGTGCCAGCGGCAGGGAACGGGGGGTCTACTACAATGAGCAGTTCTTC	CASGRERGVYYNEQFF
few	TRBJ2-2	NA	TRBV25-1	TGTGCCAGCACAGGTCACAAGGAGCTGTTTTTT	CASTGHKELFF
few	TRBJ2-7	NA	TRBV20-1	TGCAGTGCTAGAGATCAGCACTTCTACGAGCAGTACTTC	CSARDQHFYEQYF
NA	TRBJ2-3	NA	TRBV6-5	TGTGCCAGCAAGTTTGCTAGCACAGATACGCAGTATTTT	CASKFASTDTQYF
few	TRBJ2-7	TRBD2	TRBV19	TGTGCCAGTAGCGTGACTAGCGGGAGGTTCCCCTACGAGCAGTACTTC	CASSVTSGRFPYEQYF
NA	TRBJ2-5	NA	TRBV7-9	TGTGCCAGCAGCCAGAGGTGGGAAAAAGAGACCCAGTACTTC	CASSQRWEKETQYF
many	TRBJ2-1	NA	TRBV20-1	TGCAGTGCTAGAACCTCCGCTTACAATGAGCAGTTCTTC	CSARTSAYNEQFF
NA	TRBJ2-3	NA	TRBV12-3/TRBV12-4	TGTGCCAGCAGTTTAGAGGACTCCTTAACGCAGTATTTT	CASSLEDSLTQYF
NA	TRBJ1-5	NA	TRBV28	TGTGCCAGCAGGAGTGTGCGCAATCAGCCCCAGCATTTT	CASRSVRNQPQHF
few	TRBJ2-5	TRBD2	TRBV29-1	TGCAGCGTTGACCAGGGAGGGGAGACCCAGTACTTC	CSVDQGGETQYF
NA	TRBJ2-5	NA	TRBV5-1	TGCGCCAGCAGCTTCGGTGCGCTCCAAGAGACCCAGTACTTC	CASSFGALQETQYF
NA	TRBJ2-3	NA	TRBV11-2	TGTGCCAGCAGCTTAGGAGGCCGTATGGGCGGAAAGGGCGATACGCAGTATTTT	CASSLGGRMGGKGDTQYF
NA	TRBJ1-5	NA	TRBV19	TGTGCCAGTAGTATAGAAAGGGCGAATCAGCCCCAGCATTTT	CASSIERANQPQHF
NA	TRBJ1-1	NA	TRBV10-3	TGTGCCATCCGGGGGCGCTGGGACACTGAAGCTTTCTTT	CAIRGRWDTEAFF
NA	TRBJ2-7	NA	TRBV19	TGTGCCAGTAGTATCCGGGGACACCCCCGCTACGAGCAGTACTTC	CASSIRGHPRYEQYF
few	TRBJ2-3	TRBD2	TRBV20-1	TGCAGTGCGGGACTAGCTCAAGATACGCAGTATTTT	CSAGLAQDTQYF
few	TRBJ2-7	TRBD1	TRBV12-3/TRBV12-4	TGTGCCAGCAGTTTTTCCGACAGGGCTTCCTACGAGCAGTACTTC	CASSFSDRASYEQYF
few	TRBJ2-7	NA	TRBV20-1	TGCAGTGCTAGAGCCGAGGGGGGGCCCTCCGAGCAGTACTTC	CSARAEGGPSEQYF
NA	TRBJ2-7	TRBD1	TRBV5-4	TGTGCCAGCAGCTTGATGACAGGGCCCTACGAGCAGTACTTC	CASSLMTGPYEQYF
many	TRBJ2-2	NA	TRBV29-1	TGCAGCGTTGCACCTCTTGACAGCCACACCGGGGAGCTGTTTTTT	CSVAPLDSHTGELFF
few	TRBJ2-1	NA	TRBV20-1	TGCAGTGCTAGGTCGATCGGGGTAGACAATGAGCAGTTCTTC	CSARSIGVDNEQFF
NA	TRBJ2-3	TRBD2	TRBV5-6	TGTGCCAGCAGCTTTACGTGGACTAGTGAGGCCCCAGATACGCAGTATTTT	CASSFTWTSEAPDTQYF
NA	TRBJ2-3	NA	TRBV7-2	TGTGCCAGCAGCTCGGGACTTACTACCACAGATACGCAGTATTTT	CASSSGLTTTDTQYF
NA	TRBJ2-1	NA	TRBV7-2	TGTGCCAGCAGCTTAATGAGGGGGGGTTACAATGAGCAGTTCTTC	CASSLMRGGYNEQFF
few	TRBJ2-7	TRBD2	TRBV20-1	TGCAGTGCTCCCGGGACTAGCACTTACGAGCAGTACTTC	CSAPGTSTYEQYF
NA	TRBJ2-7	TRBD1	TRBV9	TGTGCCAGCAGCGCGACTACCGGGACAGGGGCCGAGCAGTACTTC	CASSATTGTGAEQYF
many	TRBJ2-3	NA	TRBV12-3/TRBV12-4	TGTGCCAGCAGTAGTTATGGCGCAGATACGCAGTATTTT	CASSSYGADTQYF
few	TRBJ2-5	NA	TRBV6-2/TRBV6-3	TGTGCCAGCAGACCGTTCGGTGGAGCGGAGACCCAGTACTTC	CASRPFGGAETQYF
few	TRBJ2-1	TRBD2	TRBV6-1	TGTGCCAGCAGACTTAGCGGGTTTTCCTACAATGAGCAGTTCTTC	CASRLSGFSYNEQFF
once	TRBJ2-1	TRBD2	TRBV20-1	TGCAGTGCACCACCGGGACTAGCGGGACACAATGAGCAGTTCTTC	CSAPPGLAGHNEQFF
once	TRBJ2-2	TRBD2	TRBV6-5	TGTGCCAGCAGTTACTCCGGGAAGCGGGGGAACACCGGGGAGCTGTTTTTT	CASSYSGKRGNTGELFF
NA	TRBJ1-2	NA	TRBV12-3/TRBV12-4	TGTGCCAGCAGAGACCCAGGGCAAGGAAACTATGGCTACACCTTC	CASRDPGQGNYGYTF
NA	TRBJ2-5	NA	TRBV23-1	TGCGCCGTGCAAGAGACCCAGTACTTC	CAVQETQYF
NA	TRBJ2-7	NA	TRBV20-1	TGCAGTGCTAGCCCCGACGGCTACGAGCAGTACTTC	CSASPDGYEQYF
few	TRBJ2-1	TRBD1	TRBV11-3	TGTGCCAGCGGGACAGGGGTTACCAATGAGCAGTTCTTC	CASGTGVTNEQFF
NA	TRBJ2-7	TRBD1	TRBV4-3	TGCGCCAGCAGCCACCGGGACAGGGTCAACGAGCAGTACTTC	CASSHRDRVNEQYF
few	TRBJ2-1	TRBD1	TRBV28	TGTGCCAGCAGTTTAGGTGGGACAGGGCCCACTGAGCAGTTCTTC	CASSLGGTGPTEQFF
few	TRBJ2-3	NA	TRBV21-1	TGTGCCAGCACCACCGTCCCGGACCAGCCTACAGATACGCAGTATTTT	CASTTVPDQPTDTQYF
NA	TRBJ2-7	TRBD1	TRBV30	TGTGCCTGGCATTACCGGGACAGGGTGAGGAGCGAGCAGTACTTC	CAWHYRDRVRSEQYF
NA	TRBJ2-1	TRBD2	TRBV24-1	TGTGCCACCAAAGCGGGAGTTCTGGGTGAGCAGTTCTTC	CATKAGVLGEQFF
NA	TRBJ1-3	NA	TRBV4-2	TGTGCCAGCAGCCAAGAAGGCACGGTCGGAAACACCATATATTTT	CASSQEGTVGNTIYF
NA	TRBJ2-3	TRBD2	TRBV29-1	TGCAGCCTATGCGGGGGGGTACTTACAGATACCGAGTATTTT	CSLCGGVLTDTEYF